This record concerns one T cell receptor (beta chain) sequence. Its antigen is still unknown. The sample originates from a study of cytomegalovirus exposure and HLA in healthy donors. Study-level information: Samples from HLA-typed donors yielded about 85 million unique TCRs in an early data release. Findings and caveats of the study: The Asian-associated ancestry cluster reportedly had fewer N-insertions than the approximately 700-donor mean in a later analysis. A later analysis showed HLA-associated TCR beta chains outstripping equally common others in clonal expansion. The study designated about 180 TCR beta chains cytomegalovirus-associated.

V was cut by 8 bases and J by 1 base, with 42 bases left in between. CDR3 size: 23 residues. The PCR employed 60 Vbeta primers together with 13 Jbeta primers. Data came from immunoSEQ multiplex PCR; TCRdb stores just in-frame clones and leaves some out. The data hold 160,000 or so clones, with 75% to 90% observed a single time. This sequence originates from a woman aged 18-29 years in good health and CMV-seronegative. The sample taken for sequencing was PBMCs. The chain recombines TRBV23-1 with TRBJ2-7, with D possibly TRBD2 on 6 matching bases. TRBV23-1 is flagged as an ORF with uncertain function. The DNA of the CDR3 is TGCGCCAGCCATGGAGAATATTCGACTTTAGCGGCTATAGTCATCCACCCATCCTACGAGCAGTACTTC. It codes for CASHGEYSTLAAIVIHPSYEQYF.